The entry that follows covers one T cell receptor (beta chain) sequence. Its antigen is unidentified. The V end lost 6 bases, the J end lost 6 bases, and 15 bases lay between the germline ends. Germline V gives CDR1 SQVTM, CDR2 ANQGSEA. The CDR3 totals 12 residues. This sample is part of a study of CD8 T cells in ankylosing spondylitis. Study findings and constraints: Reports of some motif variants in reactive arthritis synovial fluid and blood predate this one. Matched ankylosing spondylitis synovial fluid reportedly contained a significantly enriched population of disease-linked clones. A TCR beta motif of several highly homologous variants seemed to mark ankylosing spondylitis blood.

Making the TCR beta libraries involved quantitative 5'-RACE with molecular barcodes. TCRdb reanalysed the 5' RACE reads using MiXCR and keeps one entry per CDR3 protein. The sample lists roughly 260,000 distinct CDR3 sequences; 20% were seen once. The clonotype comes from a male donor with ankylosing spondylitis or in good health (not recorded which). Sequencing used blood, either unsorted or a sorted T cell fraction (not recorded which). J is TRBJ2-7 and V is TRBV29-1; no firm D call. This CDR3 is CSVAWGSGEQYV. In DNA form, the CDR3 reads TGCAGCGTCGCCTGGGGTTCGGGCGAGCAGTACGTC.